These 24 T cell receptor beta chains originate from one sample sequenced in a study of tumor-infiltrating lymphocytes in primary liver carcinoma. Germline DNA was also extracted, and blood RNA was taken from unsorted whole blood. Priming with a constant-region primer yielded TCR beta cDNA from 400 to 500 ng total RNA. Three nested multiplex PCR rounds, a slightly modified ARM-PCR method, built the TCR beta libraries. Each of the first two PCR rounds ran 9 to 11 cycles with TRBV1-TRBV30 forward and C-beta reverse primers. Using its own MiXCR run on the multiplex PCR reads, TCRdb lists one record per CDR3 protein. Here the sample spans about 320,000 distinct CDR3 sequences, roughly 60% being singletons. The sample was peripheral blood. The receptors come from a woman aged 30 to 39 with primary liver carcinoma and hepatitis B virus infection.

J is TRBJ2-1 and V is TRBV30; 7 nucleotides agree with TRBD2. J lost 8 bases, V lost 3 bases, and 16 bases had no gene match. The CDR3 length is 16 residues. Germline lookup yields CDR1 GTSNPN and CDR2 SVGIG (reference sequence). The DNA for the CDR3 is TGTGCCTGGAGGACACCGTCCGGGGGGTGGGCGCATGAGCAGTTCTTC. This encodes CAWRTPSGGWAHEQFF.

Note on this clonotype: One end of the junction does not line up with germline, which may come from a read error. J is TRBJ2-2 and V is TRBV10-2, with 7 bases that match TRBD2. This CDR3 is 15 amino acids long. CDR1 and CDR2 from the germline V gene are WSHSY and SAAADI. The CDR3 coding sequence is TGCGCCAGCAGTGAGCCCTTAGCGGGCTTCGGGGAGCTGTTATTT. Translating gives CASSEPLAGFGELLF.

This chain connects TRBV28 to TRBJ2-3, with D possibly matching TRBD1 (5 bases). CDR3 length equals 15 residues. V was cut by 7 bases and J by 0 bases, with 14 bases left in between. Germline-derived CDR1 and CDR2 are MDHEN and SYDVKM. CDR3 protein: CASNRFGASTDTQYF. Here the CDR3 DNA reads TGTGCCAGCAACCGATTTGGGGCTAGCACAGATACGCAGTATTTT. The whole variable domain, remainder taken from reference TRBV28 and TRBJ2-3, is DVKVTQSSRYLVKRTGEKVFLECVQDMDHENMFWYRQDPGLGLRLIYFSYDVKMKEKGDIPEGYSVSREKKERFSLILESASTNQTSMYLCASNRFGASTDTQYFGPGTRLTVL.

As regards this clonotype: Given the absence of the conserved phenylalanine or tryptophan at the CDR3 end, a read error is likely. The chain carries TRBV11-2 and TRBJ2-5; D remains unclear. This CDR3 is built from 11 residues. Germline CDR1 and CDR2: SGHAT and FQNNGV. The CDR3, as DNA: TGTGCCAGCAGCTTGCTTGAGATCCAGTACTTA. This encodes CASSLLEIQYL.

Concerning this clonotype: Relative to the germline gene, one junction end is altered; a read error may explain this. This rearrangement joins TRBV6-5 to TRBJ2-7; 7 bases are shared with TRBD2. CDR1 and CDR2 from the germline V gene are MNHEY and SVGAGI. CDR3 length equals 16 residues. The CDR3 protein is CGSSYLRPGGSYEQYF. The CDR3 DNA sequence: TGTGGCAGCAGTTACCTCCGGCCGGGGGGCTCCTACGAGCAGTACTTC.

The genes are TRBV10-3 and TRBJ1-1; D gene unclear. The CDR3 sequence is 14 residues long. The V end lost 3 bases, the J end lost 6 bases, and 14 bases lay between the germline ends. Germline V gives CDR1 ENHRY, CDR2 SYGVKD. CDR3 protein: CAISDVARWPEAFF. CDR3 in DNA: TGTGCCATCAGTGATGTCGCCCGTTGGCCTGAAGCTTTCTTT.

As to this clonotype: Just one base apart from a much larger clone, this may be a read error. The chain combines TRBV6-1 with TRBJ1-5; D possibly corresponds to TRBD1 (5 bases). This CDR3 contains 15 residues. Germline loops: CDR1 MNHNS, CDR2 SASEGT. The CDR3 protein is CACSVRVESFQPQHF. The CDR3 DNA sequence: TGTGCCTGCAGTGTCAGGGTAGAATCGTTTCAGCCCCAGCATTTT.

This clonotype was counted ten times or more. The DNA for the CDR3 is TGCAGCGTCCGAGGGCAGATGGGCGCAGATACGCAGTATTTT. Protein sequence: CSVRGQMGADTQYF. The chain recombines TRBV29-1 with TRBJ2-3, with a tentative D call TRBD2 (5 bases). The CDR3 runs to 14 residues. Germline values: CDR1 SQVTM, CDR2 ANQGSEA. The V end was cut by 6 bases, the J end by 4 bases, with 17 bases between.

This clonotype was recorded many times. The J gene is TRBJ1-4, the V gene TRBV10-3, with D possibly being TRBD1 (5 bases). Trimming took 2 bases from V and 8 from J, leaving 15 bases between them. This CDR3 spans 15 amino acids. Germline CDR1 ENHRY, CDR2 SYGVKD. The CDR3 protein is CAISEGAQRREKLFF. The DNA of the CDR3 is TGTGCCATCAGTGAGGGGGCCCAGAGGAGAGAAAAACTGTTTTTT.

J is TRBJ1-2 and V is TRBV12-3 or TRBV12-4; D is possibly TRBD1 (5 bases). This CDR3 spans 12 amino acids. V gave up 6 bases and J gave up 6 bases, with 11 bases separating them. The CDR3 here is CASSPTVNGYTF. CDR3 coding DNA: TGTGCCAGCAGCCCGACAGTGAATGGCTACACCTTC.

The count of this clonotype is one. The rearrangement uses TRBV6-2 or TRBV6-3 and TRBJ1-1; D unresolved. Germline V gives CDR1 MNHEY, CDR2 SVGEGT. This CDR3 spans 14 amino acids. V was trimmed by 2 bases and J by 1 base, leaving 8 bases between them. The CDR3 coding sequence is TGTGCCAGCAGTTACCCGGGCCAGAACACTGAAGCTTTCTTT. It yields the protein CASSYPGQNTEAFF.

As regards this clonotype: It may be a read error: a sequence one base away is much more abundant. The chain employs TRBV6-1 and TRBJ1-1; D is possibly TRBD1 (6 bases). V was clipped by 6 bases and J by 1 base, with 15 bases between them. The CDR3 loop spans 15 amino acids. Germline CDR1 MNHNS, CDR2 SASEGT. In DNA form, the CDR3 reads TGTGCCAGCAGCCCTAGACCGGGACAGAACACTGAAGCTTTCTTT. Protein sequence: CASSPRPGQNTEAFF.

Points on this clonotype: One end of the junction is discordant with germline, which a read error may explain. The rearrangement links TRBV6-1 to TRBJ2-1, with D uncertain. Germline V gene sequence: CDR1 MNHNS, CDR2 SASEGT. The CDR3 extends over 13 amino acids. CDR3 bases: TGTGCCAGCAGTGAGACCGAATACAATGAGCAGTCCTTC. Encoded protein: CASSETEYNEQSF.

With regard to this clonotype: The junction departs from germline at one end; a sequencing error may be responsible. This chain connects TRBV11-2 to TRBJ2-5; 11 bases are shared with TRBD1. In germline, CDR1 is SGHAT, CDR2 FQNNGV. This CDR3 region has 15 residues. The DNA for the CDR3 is TGCGCCAGCAGCCACGGACAGGGGGCTTTAGAGCCCCAGTACTTC. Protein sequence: CASSHGQGALEPQYF.

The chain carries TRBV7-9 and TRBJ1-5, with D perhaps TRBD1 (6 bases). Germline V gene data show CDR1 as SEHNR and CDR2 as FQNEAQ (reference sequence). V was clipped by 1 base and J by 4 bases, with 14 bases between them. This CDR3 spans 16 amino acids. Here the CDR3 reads CASSLGAVGGNQPQHF. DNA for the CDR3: TGTGCCAGCAGCTTAGGGGCCGTAGGGGGGAATCAGCCCCAGCATTTT.

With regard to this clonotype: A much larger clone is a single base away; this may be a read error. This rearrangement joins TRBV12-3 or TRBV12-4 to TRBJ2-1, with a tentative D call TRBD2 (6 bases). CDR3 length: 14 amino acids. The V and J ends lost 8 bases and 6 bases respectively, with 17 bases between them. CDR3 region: CASAPPTRPNEQFF. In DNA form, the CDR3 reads TGTGCCAGCGCCCCACCGACTAGGCCCAATGAGCAGTTCTTC.

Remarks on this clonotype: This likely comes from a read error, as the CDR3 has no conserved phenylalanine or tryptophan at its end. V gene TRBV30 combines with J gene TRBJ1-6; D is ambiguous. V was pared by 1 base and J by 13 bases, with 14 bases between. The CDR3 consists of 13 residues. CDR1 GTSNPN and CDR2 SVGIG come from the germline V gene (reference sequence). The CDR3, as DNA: TGTGCCTGGAGTGGCGGCCAAGCGGGGCCCCTCCACTTA. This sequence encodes CAWSGGQAGPLHL.

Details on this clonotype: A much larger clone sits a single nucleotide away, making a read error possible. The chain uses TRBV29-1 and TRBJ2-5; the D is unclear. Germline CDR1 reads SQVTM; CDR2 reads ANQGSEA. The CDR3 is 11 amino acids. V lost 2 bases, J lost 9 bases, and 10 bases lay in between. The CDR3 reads CSVEPGEAQYF. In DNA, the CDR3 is TGCAGCGTTGAACCGGGCGAGGCCCAGTACTTC.

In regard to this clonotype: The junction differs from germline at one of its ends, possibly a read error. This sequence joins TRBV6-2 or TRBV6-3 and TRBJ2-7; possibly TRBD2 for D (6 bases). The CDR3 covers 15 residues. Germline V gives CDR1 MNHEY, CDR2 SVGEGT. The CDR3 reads CVSSYISPDYYEQYF. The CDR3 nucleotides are TGTGTCAGCAGTTACATATCCCCGGACTACTACGAGCAGTACTTC.

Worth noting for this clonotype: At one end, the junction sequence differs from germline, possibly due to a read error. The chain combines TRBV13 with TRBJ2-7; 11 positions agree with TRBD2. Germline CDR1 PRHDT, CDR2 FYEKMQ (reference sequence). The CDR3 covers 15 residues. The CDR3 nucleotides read TGTACCAGCAGCTTAGGCGGACTAGCGGGCTACGAGCAGTACTTC. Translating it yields CTSSLGGLAGYEQYF.

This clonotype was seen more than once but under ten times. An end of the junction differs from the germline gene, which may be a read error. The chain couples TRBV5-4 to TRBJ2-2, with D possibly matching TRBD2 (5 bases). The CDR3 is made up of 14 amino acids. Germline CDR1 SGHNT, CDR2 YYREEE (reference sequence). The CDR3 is CASNLAGVAGELFF. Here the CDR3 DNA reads TGTGCCAGCAACTTGGCCGGGGTTGCCGGGGAGCTGTTTTTT.

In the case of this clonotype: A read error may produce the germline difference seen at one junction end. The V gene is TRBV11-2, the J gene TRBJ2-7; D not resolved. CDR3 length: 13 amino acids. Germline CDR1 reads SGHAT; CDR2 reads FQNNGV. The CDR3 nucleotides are TGCGCCAGCAGCTATGAAGGGTATTACGAGCAGTGCTTC. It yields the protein CASSYEGYYEQCF.

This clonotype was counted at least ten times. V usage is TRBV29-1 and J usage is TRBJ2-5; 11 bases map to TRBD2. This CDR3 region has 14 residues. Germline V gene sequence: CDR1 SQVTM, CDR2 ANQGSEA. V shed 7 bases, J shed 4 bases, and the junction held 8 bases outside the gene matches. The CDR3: CSAVAGGPSETQYF. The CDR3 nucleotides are TGCAGCGCAGTAGCGGGAGGGCCGTCAGAGACCCAGTACTTC.

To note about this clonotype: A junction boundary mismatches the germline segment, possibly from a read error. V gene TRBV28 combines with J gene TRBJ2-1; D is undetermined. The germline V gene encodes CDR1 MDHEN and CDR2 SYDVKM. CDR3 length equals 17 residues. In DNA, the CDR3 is TGTGCCGGCAGTTCCCCATTCGACCCCGACTGGCACAATGAGCAGTTCTTC. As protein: CAGSSPFDPDWHNEQFF.